Presented here are 27 T cell receptor beta chains from one specimen sequenced in a study of blood T cell repertoires in COVID-19. Libraries were prepared by immunoSEQ multiplex PCR; TCRdb keeps only in-frame clonotypes and omits some of them. The sample yields just under 40,000 clones, about 94% seen once. Sequencing used peripheral blood. The source of these receptors is a human donor with active COVID-19. The donor label of this sample is uncertain.

J is TRBJ2-5 and V is TRBV3-1 (or the pseudogene TRBV3-2); 12 bases map to TRBD2. The V segment lost 4 bases and the J segment 3 bases; nucleotides outside the gene matches: 0. Germline CDR1 LGHDT, CDR2 YNNKEL (reference sequence). The CDR3 length is 14 residues. As DNA, the CDR3 is TGTGCCAGCAGCCGACTAGCGGGGGAAGAGACCCAGTACTTC. This encodes CASSRLAGEETQYF.

V and J are TRBV19 and TRBJ2-7, with 13 bases fitting TRBD2. The CDR3 has 17 residues. Germline CDR1 and CDR2: LNHDA and SQIVND (reference sequence). The V segment lost 6 bases and the J segment 0 bases; nucleotides outside the gene matches: 8. CDR3 in DNA: TGTGCCAGTAGCCGGACTAGCGGGAGAACAAGCTCCTACGAGCAGTACTTC. Translated, it gives CASSRTSGRTSSYEQYF.

The rearrangement uses TRBV7-9 and TRBJ2-7; a weak D match, TRBD2 (6 bases). CDR1 SEHNR and CDR2 FQNEAQ come from the germline V gene (reference sequence). With 0 bases removed from V and 9 bases from J, the gap between germline ends came to 18 bases. CDR3 length: 15 amino acids. The CDR3 region has the DNA TGTGCCAGCAGCTTAGCGAATTCGGGTCCGGAGGGGCAGTACTTC. This codes for CASSLANSGPEGQYF.

The sample holds one count of this clone. The chain links TRBV5-1 to TRBJ2-5, with D perhaps matching TRBD2 (5 bases). Trimming removed 2 bases at V and 2 bases at J, with 13 bases between. Germline CDR1 is SGHRS and CDR2 is YFSETQ. There are 15 residues in the CDR3. The chain's CDR3 is CASSFLARQQETQYF. As DNA, the CDR3 is TGCGCCAGCAGCTTTTTAGCGAGACAACAAGAGACCCAGTACTTC. The variable domain in full, with the rest retrieved from reference TRBV5-1 and TRBJ2-5, is KAGVTQTPRYLIKTRGQQVTLSCSPISGHRSVSWYQQTPGQGLQFLFEYFSETQRNKGNFPGRFSGRQFSNSRSEMNVSTLELGDSALYLCASSFLARQQETQYFGPGTRLLVL.

This clone was recorded once. CDR3 protein: CASSQGGGGASYEQYF. The CDR3 nucleotides read TGTGCCAGCAGCCAAGGAGGCGGGGGAGCTAGTTACGAGCAGTACTTC. The chain employs TRBV3-1 (or the pseudogene TRBV3-2) and TRBJ2-7; TRBD2 aligns across 7 bases. From germline, CDR1 is LGHDT and CDR2 YNNKEL (reference sequence). V lost 1 base and J lost 4; bases outside the gene matches: 10. The CDR3 is 16 amino acids.

This chain uses TRBV19 with TRBJ1-5; maybe TRBD1 (5 bases). The ends were cut back, 6 bases at V and 3 bases at J, with 18 bases in the middle. CDR1 and CDR2 from the germline V gene are LNHDA and SQIVND (reference sequence). This CDR3 is 16 amino acids long. The CDR3 region has the DNA TGTGCCAGTAGGCGAGTGGGACTCGGGGACAATCAGCCCCAGCATTTT. Amino acids: CASRRVGLGDNQPQHF.

The rearrangement links TRBV18 to TRBJ2-3; D unclear. The CDR3 spans 12 residues. Per the germline V gene, CDR1 is KGHSH and CDR2 is LQKENI. V lost 4 bases and J 4 bases, leaving 6 bases between the germline ends. This CDR3 reads CASSRASDTQYF. CDR3 sequence (DNA): TGTGCCAGCTCACGCGCTTCAGATACGCAGTATTTT.

The CDR3, as DNA: TGTGCCAGCAGTGAAGCAGGAAACACCGGGGAGCTGTTTTTT. It specifies CASSEAGNTGELFF. The J gene is TRBJ2-2, the V gene TRBV25-1; D not resolved. There are 14 residues in the CDR3. With 2 bases removed from V and 2 bases from J, the gap between germline ends came to 6 bases. Germline CDR1 is MGHDK and CDR2 is SYGVNS.

The V call is TRBV5-1, the J call TRBJ2-1; no firm D call. Germline V lookup: CDR1 SGHRS, CDR2 YFSETQ. The V end was cut by 1 base, the J end by 3 bases, with 8 bases between. This CDR3 spans 14 amino acids. The DNA of the CDR3 is TGCGCCAGCAGCTTGAGTACAAGCTACAATGAGCAGTTCTTC. It is translated as CASSLSTSYNEQFF.

This clone is deemed medium-sized (0.01 to 0.1%). The chain joins TRBV9 to TRBJ2-2; possibly TRBD1 for D (6 bases). Germline loops: CDR1 SGDLS, CDR2 YYNGEE. The CDR3 sequence is 14 residues long. The V end was cut by 2 bases, the J end by 4 bases, with 9 bases between. The CDR3 DNA reads as TGTGCCAGCAGCGTCACAGGGTTCACCGGGGAGCTGTTTTTT. Translated: CASSVTGFTGELFF.

The V gene is TRBV19, the J gene TRBJ2-4, with 9 nucleotides matching TRBD1. V was clipped by 5 bases and J by 1 base; unmatched bases: 9. The CDR3 runs 17 residues. Germline V gene lookup returns CDR1 LNHDA and CDR2 SQIVND (reference sequence). The CDR3 DNA sequence: TGTGCCAGTAGTGCCACAGGGGGCCTCGTGGCCAAAAACATTCAGTACTTC. As protein: CASSATGGLVAKNIQYF.

V and J are TRBV28 and TRBJ2-7; TRBD1 is a possible D gene (5 bases). This CDR3 contains 14 residues. Trimming shortened V by 3 bases and J by 3 bases, and 12 bases separated the two germline ends. Germline V CDR1 and CDR2: MDHEN, SYDVKM. For the CDR3, the DNA is TGTGCCAGCAGTTTCAGCAGGGTTAGCTACGAGCAGTACTTC. Translating it yields CASSFSRVSYEQYF. Supplemented by reference TRBV28 and TRBJ2-7, the full variable domain reads DVKVTQSSRYLVKRTGEKVFLECVQDMDHENMFWYRQDPGLGLRLIYFSYDVKMKEKGDIPEGYSVSREKKERFSLILESASTNQTSMYLCASSFSRVSYEQYFGPGTRLTVT.

The chain joins TRBV7-2 to TRBJ2-2; D gene ambiguous. The CDR3 is 12 residues long. The germline CDR1 and CDR2 sequences are SGHTA and FQGNSA. Trimming pared 2 bases from V and 6 bases from J, leaving 4 bases between. The CDR3 sequence: CASSLPSGELFF. The CDR3 region has the DNA TGTGCCAGCAGCTTACCTTCCGGGGAGCTGTTTTTT.

The CDR3 spells CASSLSGLNTEAFF. The CDR3 nucleotides read TGCGCCAGCAGCCTGAGCGGGCTTAACACTGAAGCTTTCTTT. The chain has TRBV5-1 and TRBJ1-1; no reliable D call. The CDR3 spans 14 residues. V was shortened by 4 bases and J by 2 bases, with 12 bases between the two germline ends. Germline values: CDR1 SGHRS, CDR2 YFSETQ.

The chain links TRBV5-4 to TRBJ2-1; unclear D gene. This CDR3 spans 15 amino acids. V dropped 0 bases and J dropped 9 bases, with 16 bases sitting between them. Germline V lookup: CDR1 SGHNT, CDR2 YYREEE (reference sequence). CDR3 nucleotides: TGTGCCAGCAGCTTGGAGGTGGGCAGTCGGTCTGAGCAGTTCTTC. This gives the protein CASSLEVGSRSEQFF.

This sequence joins TRBV6-4 and TRBJ2-2; TRBD1 matches 10 bases. V trimming: 6 bases; J trimming: 3 bases; junction bases outside the gene matches: 4. Germline V CDR1 and CDR2: MRHNA, SNTAGT. CDR3 length: 15 amino acids. This CDR3 is CASRAGTGDTGELFF. CDR3 bases: TGTGCCAGCAGAGCCGGGACAGGGGACACCGGGGAGCTGTTTTTT.

This chain joins TRBV28 and TRBJ1-6, with unresolved D. Germline CDR1 and CDR2: MDHEN and SYDVKM. Trimming took 1 base from V and 7 from J, leaving 8 bases between them. This CDR3 is built from 14 residues. CDR3: CASSLLVGNSPLHF. The CDR3 coding sequence is TGTGCCAGCAGTTTATTGGTCGGGAATTCACCCCTCCACTTT. The whole variable domain, remainder taken from reference TRBV28 and TRBJ1-6, is DVKVTQSSRYLVKRTGEKVFLECVQDMDHENMFWYRQDPGLGLRLIYFSYDVKMKEKGDIPEGYSVSREKKERFSLILESASTNQTSMYLCASSLLVGNSPLHFGNGTRLTVT.

This CDR3 reads CASSLAGSGRPTRADTQYF. The CDR3 region has the DNA TGCGCCAGCAGCTTGGCTGGTAGCGGGAGACCTACGCGGGCAGATACGCAGTATTTT. V is TRBV5-1 and J is TRBJ2-3; 9 bases line up with TRBD2. The ends lost 0 bases at V and 4 bases at J; junction bases unmatched: 15. The CDR3 extends over 19 amino acids. Germline lookup yields CDR1 SGHRS and CDR2 YFSETQ.

V gene TRBV19 combines with J gene TRBJ2-3; the match to TRBD1 covers 12 bases. The junction had 11 bases not matched to a gene; V was cut back by 5 bases and J by 5 bases. Germline V gene data show CDR1 as LNHDA and CDR2 as SQIVND (reference sequence). The CDR3 contains 17 residues. CDR3 in amino acids: CASSRSPGQGAVDTQYF. The CDR3 nucleotides are TGTGCCAGTAGTCGTTCCCCGGGACAGGGGGCAGTAGATACGCAGTATTTT. Complete variable domain (other parts from reference TRBV19 and TRBJ2-3): DGGITQSPKYLFRKEGQNVTLSCEQNLNHDAMYWYRQDPGQGLRLIYYSQIVNDFQKGDIAEGYSVSREKKESFPLTVTSAQKNPTAFYLCASSRSPGQGAVDTQYFGPGTRLTVL.

The rearrangement links TRBV5-1 to TRBJ2-5; perhaps TRBD2 as D (7 bases). CDR1 and CDR2 from the germline V gene are SGHRS and YFSETQ. This CDR3 has 14 amino acids. V was clipped by 4 bases and J by 4 bases, with 14 bases between them. CDR3 loop: CASSPLGGGETQYF. CDR3 DNA sequence: TGCGCCAGCAGCCCCTTAGGGGGGGGAGAGACCCAGTACTTC.

This clone was detected once. This chain links TRBV4-3 with TRBJ2-7; 12 nucleotides match TRBD2. Germline CDR1 is LGHNA and CDR2 is YSLEER. This CDR3 has 15 residues. V shed 0 bases, J shed 3 bases, and the junction held 0 bases outside the gene matches. The CDR3 sequence: CASSQEGLAGYEQYF. Here the CDR3 DNA reads TGCGCCAGCAGCCAAGAGGGACTAGCGGGCTACGAGCAGTACTTC.

J is TRBJ2-1 and V is TRBV15; 8 nucleotides align to TRBD1. Germline CDR1 is LNHNV and CDR2 is YYDKDF (reference sequence). Unmatched junction bases numbered 3, after V lost 4 bases and J lost 1 base. The CDR3 is made up of 15 amino acids. The CDR3: CATSIGQGSYNEQFF. The CDR3 coding sequence is TGTGCCACCAGCATAGGACAGGGATCCTACAATGAGCAGTTCTTC.

This chain joins TRBV5-1 and TRBJ2-2; D is possibly TRBD1 (5 bases). The CDR3 spans 14 residues. From germline, CDR1 is SGHRS and CDR2 YFSETQ. V was trimmed by 1 base and J by 6 bases, leaving 10 bases between them. In DNA, the CDR3 is TGCGCCAGCAGCTTGATACAGGCCCCCGGGGAGCTGTTTTTT. Its protein is CASSLIQAPGELFF.

V usage is TRBV10-3 and J usage is TRBJ2-1; D is possibly TRBD1 (6 bases). Trimming stripped 5 bases from V and 3 bases from J, with 14 bases between. The CDR3 has 15 residues. Germline CDR1 and CDR2: ENHRY and SYGVKD. The CDR3 bases are TGTGCCATCAGTACAGGGTTTGGGGACTACAATGAGCAGTTCTTC. It yields the protein CAISTGFGDYNEQFF.

V and J are TRBV11-3 and TRBJ2-7, with 8 bases fitting TRBD1. This CDR3 has 15 residues. V shed 5 bases, J shed 3 bases, and the junction held 9 bases outside the gene matches. Germline V CDR1 and CDR2: SGHNT, YENEEA. The CDR3 here is CASSPGQGGNYEQYF. Written as DNA, the CDR3 is TGTGCCAGCAGCCCCGGACAGGGTGGGAACTACGAGCAGTACTTC.

The chain recombines TRBV9 with TRBJ2-5; TRBD2 aligns across 8 bases. Trimming cost V 2 bases and J 5 bases; bases outside gene matches: 14. The CDR3 length is 17 residues. Germline CDR1 reads SGDLS; CDR2 reads YYNGEE. The CDR3 bases are TGTGCCAGCAGCGTCCGAGGGACTAGTCCGGTTGCGGAGACCCAGTACTTC. This encodes CASSVRGTSPVAETQYF. The full variable domain, completed using reference TRBV9 and TRBJ2-5, is DSGVTQTPKHLITATGQRVTLRCSPRSGDLSVYWYQQSLDQGLQFLIQYYNGEERAKGNILERFSAQQFPDLHSELNLSSLELGDSALYFCASSVRGTSPVAETQYFGPGTRLLVL.

In its sample, this clone was seen once. V is TRBV6-6 and J is TRBJ1-6; D uncertain. Trimming stripped 6 bases from V and 1 base from J, with 10 bases between. Germline CDR1 reads MNHNY; CDR2 reads SVGAGI (reference sequence). This CDR3 contains 15 residues. CDR3 nucleotides: TGTGCCAGCAGCCAACCTAAGTCCTATAATTCACCCCTCCACTTT. Its protein product is CASSQPKSYNSPLHF.